These 26 T cell receptor beta chains originate from one sample sequenced in a study of CD8 T cells in Susac syndrome. Roughly 0.45 to 1 ug RNA was reverse transcribed with random hexamers. TCRdb analysed the immunoSEQ multiplex PCR reads with MiXCR anew, one entry per CDR3 protein. The repertoire consists of about 200,000 distinct CDR3 sequences, with around 90% occurring once and the leading ten covering about 0.12%. Material for sequencing was CD8+ T cells from PBMCs. Source of these receptors: a human donor with multiple sclerosis.

The V call is TRBV29-1, the J call TRBJ1-1; D is undetermined. Between the trimmed V and J ends, which lost 2 bases and 3 bases, there was a span of 7 bases. Germline loops: CDR1 SQVTM, CDR2 ANQGSEA. This CDR3 region has 12 residues. The CDR3 is CSVEMSYTEAFF. In nucleotides, the CDR3 is TGCAGCGTTGAAATGTCCTACACTGAAGCTTTCTTT.

CDR3 in amino acids: CASEGMEMETQYF. The CDR3 DNA reads as TGTGCCAGCGAAGGAATGGAGATGGAGACCCAGTACTTC. V is TRBV7-9 and J is TRBJ2-5; D is unclear. This CDR3 contains 13 residues. Deletions cut 8 bases from V and 5 bases from J, with 15 bases between. Germline values: CDR1 SEHNR, CDR2 FQNEAQ (reference sequence). The full variable domain, its missing parts supplied by reference TRBV7-9 and TRBJ2-5, is DTGVSQNPRHKITKRGQNVTFRCDPISEHNRLYWYRQTLGQGPEFLTYFQNEAQLEKSRLLSDRFSAERPKGSFSTLEIQRTEQGDSAMYLCASEGMEMETQYFGPGTRLLVL.

This chain uses TRBV29-1 with TRBJ2-1, with D perhaps matching TRBD2 (6 bases). The CDR3 consists of 15 residues. Trimming cost V 0 bases and J 2 bases, with 11 bases left between them. Germline V CDR1 and CDR2: SQVTM, ANQGSEA. CDR3 sequence reads: CSVEDQRAAYNEQFF. Here the CDR3 DNA reads TGCAGCGTTGAAGATCAGCGGGCCGCCTACAATGAGCAGTTCTTC.

The chain combines TRBV6-9 with TRBJ2-1; 10 bases agree with TRBD2. Trimming cost V 6 bases and J 1 base; bases outside gene matches: 6. The CDR3 sequence is 16 residues long. Germline V CDR1 and CDR2: MNHGY, SVAAGI. This chain's CDR3 is CASSYLAGESYNEQFF. DNA of the CDR3: TGTGCCAGCAGCTATCTAGCGGGGGAGTCCTACAATGAGCAGTTCTTC.

This chain uses TRBV7-6 with TRBJ1-1; D not resolved. The CDR3 covers 14 residues. The germline CDR1 and CDR2 sequences are SGHVS and FNYEAQ. V lost 2 bases and J lost 1, with 8 bases in between. CDR3 region: CASSLFGENTEAFF. CDR3 sequence (DNA): TGTGCCAGCAGCTTATTTGGGGAGAACACTGAAGCTTTCTTT.

V gene TRBV24-1 combines with J gene TRBJ2-2, with TRBD1 matching 8 bases. The CDR3 loop spans 12 amino acids. Germline loops: CDR1 KGHDR, CDR2 SFDVKD. V shed 11 bases and J 6 bases; nucleotides not matched to a gene: 4. The CDR3 coding sequence is TGTGCCATCCAGGGGGCGGCCGGGGAGCTGTTTTTT. Translation: CAIQGAAGELFF.

This clonotype was observed a single time. The V call is TRBV25-1, the J call TRBJ1-2; no clear D gene. CDR1 and CDR2 from the germline V gene are MGHDK and SYGVNS. The CDR3 totals 15 residues. Deletions cut 7 bases from V and 8 bases from J, with 23 bases between. The CDR3 reads CASTPGLNSLGGYTF. The CDR3 DNA sequence: TGTGCCAGCACCCCTGGCCTGAACAGCCTGGGGGGCTACACCTTC.

The chain is built from TRBV9 and TRBJ2-7, with unresolved D. V lost 3 bases to trimming and J lost 3 bases, with 13 bases between them. Per the germline V gene, CDR1 is SGDLS and CDR2 is YYNGEE. CDR3 size: 14 residues. In nucleotides, the CDR3 is TGTGCCAGCAGCGCACCTGGGAAAGACTACGAGCAGTACTTC. This sequence encodes CASSAPGKDYEQYF.

The chain joins TRBV19 to TRBJ2-1; D unclear. The CDR3 totals 13 residues. The ends were cut back, 2 bases at V and 9 bases at J, with 11 bases in the middle. Germline V gives CDR1 LNHDA, CDR2 SQIVND (reference sequence). CDR3 DNA: TGTGCCAGTAGTATAATATTTTATCGTGAGCAGTTCTTC. Its protein is CASSIIFYREQFF.

The chain is built from TRBV7-6 and TRBJ1-6; the D gene is possibly TRBD1 (6 bases). The germline V and J ends were trimmed by 5 bases and 8 bases, with 16 bases remaining between them. Germline CDR1 is SGHVS and CDR2 is FNYEAQ. This CDR3 comprises 15 residues. The CDR3 loop is CASSPRRGQDSPLHF. The CDR3 bases are TGTGCCAGCAGCCCACGTCGGGGGCAGGATTCACCCCTCCACTTT.

This clonotype has only a few counts. This chain connects TRBV25-1 to TRBJ1-1, with D maybe TRBD1 (6 bases). Germline loops: CDR1 MGHDK, CDR2 SYGVNS. V was clipped by 7 bases and J by 1 base, with 10 bases between them. CDR3 length equals 13 residues. CDR3 DNA sequence: TGTGCCAGCACTCGAGGGGGGAACACTGAAGCTTTCTTT. Protein product: CASTRGGNTEAFF.

The gene calls are TRBV25-1 and TRBJ2-5; D is unclear. CDR1 and CDR2 (germline): MGHDK, SYGVNS. This CDR3 is 16 amino acids long. Trimming left V 4 bases short and J 3 bases short, with 18 bases between. The CDR3 DNA is TGTGCCAGCAGTGGGCTGGGAAGGACCGACAAAGAGACCCAGTACTTC. It codes for CASSGLGRTDKETQYF.

This chain connects TRBV30 to TRBJ2-1; D perhaps matches TRBD2 (5 bases). The CDR3 consists of 13 residues. Trimming removed 4 bases at V and 6 bases at J, with 13 bases between. Germline assignment: CDR1 GTSNPN and CDR2 SVGIG (reference sequence). CDR3: CAWTPGVSNEQFF. The CDR3 DNA sequence: TGTGCCTGGACCCCCGGGGTCAGCAATGAGCAGTTCTTC. Variable domain in full (rest from reference TRBV30 and TRBJ2-1): SQTIHQWPATLVQPVGSPLSLECTVEGTSNPNLYWYRQAAGRGLQLLFYSVGIGQISSEVPQNLSASRPQDRQFILSSKKLLLSDSGFYLCAWTPGVSNEQFFGPGTRLTVL.

The V and J genes are TRBV19 and TRBJ1-5, with 7 bases fitting TRBD1. The V segment lost 4 bases and the J segment 8 bases; nucleotides outside the gene matches: 8. Germline CDR1 and CDR2: LNHDA and SQIVND (reference sequence). This CDR3 spans 14 amino acids. The CDR3 DNA follows: TGTGCCAGTAGTACCAGACAGGGAGACAAGCCCCAGCATTTT. It yields the protein CASSTRQGDKPQHF.

This clonotype was detected only once. This sequence joins TRBV5-6 and TRBJ2-1; 10 bases fit TRBD2. The germline CDR1 and CDR2 sequences are SGHDT and YYEEEE. V dropped 2 bases and J dropped 5; count of bases not matched to a gene: 7. This CDR3 region has 16 residues. CDR3 in DNA: TGTGCCAGCAGCTTTCTAAGCGGGGGGGCTCACAATGAGCAGTTCTTC. It encodes CASSFLSGGAHNEQFF. The variable domain in full, completed from reference TRBV5-6 and TRBJ2-1, reads DAGVTQSPTHLIKTRGQQVTLRCSPKSGHDTVSWYQQALGQGPQFIFQYYEEEERQRGNFPDRFSGHQFPNYSSELNVNALLLGDSALYLCASSFLSGGAHNEQFFGPGTRLTVL.

This rearrangement joins TRBV19 to TRBJ1-1, with D unclear. V shed 5 bases and J shed 2 bases, with 12 bases lying between them. The CDR3 sequence is 14 residues long. Germline CDR1 LNHDA, CDR2 SQIVND (reference sequence). The CDR3 nucleotides read TGTGCCAGTAGTCCCCACCTTGGCAACACTGAAGCTTTCTTT. This translates into CASSPHLGNTEAFF.

The chain uses TRBV28 and TRBJ1-4; the D gene is possibly TRBD1 (5 bases). The CDR3 runs to 15 residues. The germline gives CDR1 MDHEN, CDR2 SYDVKM. V lost 3 bases and J 6 bases, leaving 14 bases between the germline ends. The CDR3 bases are TGTGCCAGCAGTTTGTGGCGGGGGTCTGATGAAAAACTGTTTTTT. Its translation is CASSLWRGSDEKLFF.

The chain recombines TRBV9 with TRBJ1-2; the D is unclear. Germline V lookup: CDR1 SGDLS, CDR2 YYNGEE. The CDR3 runs 11 residues. Trimming removed 0 bases from V and 11 bases from J, with 8 bases in between. CDR3: CASSVATKYTF. The CDR3 nucleotides are TGTGCCAGCAGCGTAGCTACGAAATACACCTTC.

This clonotype was detected a few times. V usage is TRBV24-1 and J usage is TRBJ2-3; 9 bases are a match to TRBD1. Trimming took 2 bases from V and 1 from J; bases not matched to a gene: 9. The CDR3 is 18 residues long. In germline, CDR1 is KGHDR, CDR2 SFDVKD. CDR3 region: CATSDWSGQGFGTDTQYF. The CDR3 DNA reads TGTGCCACCAGTGATTGGAGCGGACAGGGGTTCGGCACAGATACGCAGTATTTT.

V and J are TRBV20-1 and TRBJ2-1; D remains unclear. The CDR3 sequence is 13 residues long. Germline CDR1 DFQATT, CDR2 SNEGSKA (reference sequence). V lost 3 bases and J 5 bases, leaving 11 bases between the germline ends. CDR3 DNA: TGCAGTGCTAGGGACGGTAAAAACAATGAGCAGTTCTTC. Protein sequence: CSARDGKNNEQFF.

Points on this clonotype: A junction boundary mismatches the germline segment, possibly from a read error. The chain carries TRBV2 and TRBJ2-1; 8 nucleotides line up with TRBD2. The CDR3 is made up of 14 amino acids. Germline V lookup: CDR1 SNHLY, CDR2 FYNNEI. CDR3: CASSEAGVSHEQFF. CDR3 sequence (DNA): TGTGCCAGCAGCGAAGCGGGAGTCTCCCATGAGCAGTTCTTC. Combining the CDR3 with reference TRBV2 and TRBJ2-1 gives the whole variable domain EPEVTQTPSHQVTQMGQEVILRCVPISNHLYFYWYRQILGQKVEFLVSFYNNEISEKSEIFDDQFSVERPDGSNFTLKIRSTKLEDSAMYFCASSEAGVSHEQFFGPGTRLTVL.

The rearrangement links TRBV12-3 or TRBV12-4 to TRBJ2-6; D is perhaps TRBD1 (6 bases). The V end lost 2 bases, the J end lost 0 bases, and 14 bases lay between the germline ends. This CDR3 contains 18 residues. Here the CDR3 DNA reads TGTGCCAGCAGTTTAAGGCAGGGGACGAGCTCTGGGGCCAACGTCCTGACTTTC. Protein: CASSLRQGTSSGANVLTF.

V gene TRBV6-6 combines with J gene TRBJ2-7; D is unresolved. Germline V gives CDR1 MNHNY, CDR2 SVGAGI (reference sequence). The CDR3 runs to 16 residues. V was trimmed by 0 bases and J by 0 bases, leaving 12 bases between them. In DNA, the CDR3 is TGTGCCAGCAGTTACTCCGACCCAAGGAGCTCCTACGAGCAGTACTTC. Translated: CASSYSDPRSSYEQYF.

This clonotype was seen only a few times. The CDR3 loop reads CASSGGTTDTQYF. For the CDR3, the DNA is TGTGCCAGCTCAGGGGGGACCACAGATACGCAGTATTTT. The chain uses TRBV27 and TRBJ2-3, with a tentative D call TRBD1 (7 bases). Trimming shortened V by 8 bases and J by 2 bases, and 11 bases separated the two germline ends. The germline V gene has CDR1 MNHEY and CDR2 SMNVEV (reference sequence). The CDR3 loop spans 13 amino acids.

This CDR3 reads CASRPSGTHNEQFF. The DNA for the CDR3 is TGTGCCAGCAGGCCCTCCGGGACTCACAATGAGCAGTTCTTC. The chain is built from TRBV27 and TRBJ2-1, with D possibly matching TRBD2 (6 bases). V lost 6 bases and J lost 5, with 14 bases in between. Germline V gives CDR1 MNHEY, CDR2 SMNVEV (reference sequence). The CDR3 spans 14 residues.

The rearrangement links TRBV12-5 to TRBJ1-1; TRBD1 might be the D (6 bases). Germline V gene sequence: CDR1 LGHNT, CDR2 FRNRAP. V lost 5 bases and J lost 1, with 11 bases in between. The CDR3 is made up of 14 amino acids. This CDR3 is CASGPDRRNTEAFF. The DNA for the CDR3 is TGTGCTAGTGGTCCAGACAGGAGGAACACTGAAGCTTTCTTT.